A selection of T cell receptor beta chains follows, all from one sample in a study of T cell changes during pregnancy in multiple sclerosis. Sequencing used immunoSEQ multiplex PCR; TCRdb keeps in-frame clones, though not all of them. The sample holds around 70,000 clones, approximately 92% seen once. Material: peripheral blood, obtained after pregnancy. The source is a female donor in good health, enrolled as a control in a pregnancy study. Both conserved end residues are part of each CDR3. Fields, in order: V gene, J gene, clone size, D gene, CDR3 DNA, CDR3 protein. A D gene is named only where the DNA matches it firmly. The size entry is marked missing in some rows and otherwise reads once, few, many or a size class.

TRBV2	TRBJ1-2	.	TRBD1	TGTGCCAGCAGACTTGACAGGGAGGGCTACACCTTC	CASRLDREGYTF
TRBV13	TRBJ1-2	.	.	TGTGCCAGCAGCTCACCGAGCTCACCGGGGAATGGCTACACCTTC	CASSSPSSPGNGYTF
TRBV6-5	TRBJ2-5	.	.	TGTGCCAGCAGTTACGGGGGGGCAGAGACCCAGTACTTC	CASSYGGAETQYF
TRBV7-2	TRBJ1-1	.	TRBD1	TGTGCCAGCAGCTTCCACAGGGGGCAGATGAACACTGAAGCTTTCTTT	CASSFHRGQMNTEAFF
TRBV19	TRBJ1-4	.	TRBD1	TGTGCCAGTAGCCGACAGGGATCTGCAACTAATGAAAAACTGTTTTTT	CASSRQGSATNEKLFF
TRBV15	TRBJ2-1	.	.	TGTGCCACCAGCAGAGGTGGCGGCAGCTCCTACAATGAGCAGTTCTTC	CATSRGGGSSYNEQFF
TRBV5-4	TRBJ2-7	.	.	TGTGCCAGCAGCCACGCTAGGGGCTACGAGCAGTACTTC	CASSHARGYEQYF
TRBV5-5	TRBJ2-7	once	TRBD2	TGTGCCAGCAGCAGAAGCGGGAGTCACTCCTACGAGCAGTACTTC	CASSRSGSHSYEQYF
TRBV18	TRBJ1-6	.	TRBD1	TGTGCCAGCTCCCCCGGACAGGGGTCCTATAATTCACCCCTCCACTTT	CASSPGQGSYNSPLHF
TRBV7-9	TRBJ2-3	.	TRBD1	TGTGCCAGCAGCTCGGACAGGGGGCTCGATACGCAGTATTTT	CASSSDRGLDTQYF
TRBV21-1	TRBJ2-1	.	.	TGTGCCAGCAGCAACCGGGACAACAATGAGCAGTTCTTC	CASSNRDNNEQFF
TRBV28	TRBJ2-3	.	.	TGTGCCAGCAGTTTAGATGCCCCCGGGGCAGATACGCAGTATTTT	CASSLDAPGADTQYF
TRBV5-8	TRBJ2-7	.	TRBD1	TGTGCCAGCAGCCAGACGACAGGGGGTATCAACGAGCAGTACTTC	CASSQTTGGINEQYF
TRBV6-5	TRBJ1-1	.	TRBD1	TGTGCCAGCAGGGGGGACAGGGGGCAACCTGAAGCTTTCTTT	CASRGDRGQPEAFF
TRBV10-3	TRBJ2-5	.	.	TGTGCCATCAGTGAGTCGATAGGACTAACACAAGAGACCCAGTACTTC	CAISESIGLTQETQYF
TRBV19	TRBJ1-2	.	TRBD1	TGTGCCAGTAGTCCCGGGACAGGGGCCTATGGCTACACCTTC	CASSPGTGAYGYTF
TRBV5-4	TRBJ2-1	.	TRBD2	TGTGCCAGCAGCTTGTCCGGGACTAGCGGGACTTATGAGCAGTTCTTC	CASSLSGTSGTYEQFF
TRBV11-3	TRBJ2-1	.	TRBD2	TGTGCCAGCAGCTTTGGGCGGGGGGGCCTCTTAGAGCAGTTCTTC	CASSFGRGGLLEQFF
TRBV4-1	TRBJ2-2	.	TRBD2	TGCGCCAGCAGCCAAACTAGCGGGCCCACCGGGGAGCTGTTTTTT	CASSQTSGPTGELFF
TRBV5-4	TRBJ2-1	.	TRBD2	TGTGCCAGCAGATCCCAGTGGGCTAGCGGGGGGAGTAATGAGCAGTTCTTC	CASRSQWASGGSNEQFF
TRBV27	TRBJ2-2	.	TRBD1	TGTGCCAGCAGACAGGGGTTCACCGGGGAGCTGTTTTTT	CASRQGFTGELFF
TRBV11-2	TRBJ2-1	.	TRBD2	TGTGCCAGCAGCTGGGGCCCCAGCGGGAGCTCCTACAATGAGCAGTTCTTC	CASSWGPSGSSYNEQFF
TRBV28	TRBJ1-3	.	TRBD1	TGTGCCAGCAGTCAGGGGGCAGGTGGAAACACCATATATTTT	CASSQGAGGNTIYF
TRBV29-1	TRBJ2-5	.	.	TGCAGCGTTGGAAGCCCGTCCCCTCCGCAGACCCAGTACTTC	CSVGSPSPPQTQYF
TRBV10-3	TRBJ2-1	.	.	TGTGCCATCAGTGAGTCAGCGAGCCACCCTTCCTACAATGAGCAGTTCTTC	CAISESASHPSYNEQFF
TRBV2	TRBJ1-2	.	.	TGTGCCAGCAGCGAACAGGGAGGTGGCTACACCTTC	CASSEQGGGYTF
TRBV9	TRBJ1-2	once	.	TGTGCCAGCAGCGTTGCGACAGCAGCTAACTATGGCTACACCTTC	CASSVATAANYGYTF
TRBV18	TRBJ2-1	once	TRBD2	TGTGCCAGCTCACCGCTAGCGGGAGTCTTGAATGAGCAGTTCTTC	CASSPLAGVLNEQFF
TRBV7-2	TRBJ2-7	.	TRBD2	TGTGCCAGCAGCTTAGGGACTAGCGGGGGGTTTTACGAGCAGTACTTC	CASSLGTSGGFYEQYF
TRBV15	TRBJ2-1	.	.	TGTGCCACCAGCAGAGATGGGGCAGGAACCTACAATGAGCAGTTCTTC	CATSRDGAGTYNEQFF
TRBV28	TRBJ2-5	.	.	TGTGCCAGCAGTTTCGCGGGGGCAGGAGAGACCCAGTACTTC	CASSFAGAGETQYF
TRBV21-1	TRBJ1-2	.	.	TGTGCCAGCAGCAAACCTAAACAGGGACTAAGAGGTGGCTACACCTTC	CASSKPKQGLRGGYTF
TRBV5-6	TRBJ2-3	.	.	TGTGCCAGCAGCTCAATTACAAGTAGCACAGATACGCAGTATTTT	CASSSITSSTDTQYF
TRBV4-3	TRBJ1-1	.	.	TGCGCCAGCAGCCAAGCCGCCCGGACTGAAGCTTTCTTT	CASSQAARTEAFF
TRBV28	TRBJ1-1	.	TRBD1	TGTGCCAGCAGTATCGGCAGGGGGCAGGTTGGCACTGAAGCTTTCTTT	CASSIGRGQVGTEAFF
TRBV21-1	TRBJ2-2	.	.	TGTGCCAGCAGCAAATGGGGGGACAGGGGGCGCCCCGGGGAGCTGTTTTTT	CASSKWGDRGRPGELFF
TRBV6-6	TRBJ2-3	.	TRBD1	TGTGCCAGCATCCTCGGGACAGGGGAGGATACGCAGTATTTT	CASILGTGEDTQYF
TRBV11-2	TRBJ2-3	.	.	TGTGCCAGCAGCCCCCCTCCCGTAGAAACGCAGTATTTT	CASSPPPVETQYF
TRBV11-2	TRBJ1-2	.	.	TGTGCCAGCAGCTTAGATTCAGGGCCTCTCTATGGCTACACCTTC	CASSLDSGPLYGYTF
TRBV19	TRBJ1-5	.	.	TGTGCCAGTAGTGGAACTTACAGGGTCAATCAGCCCCAGCATTTT	CASSGTYRVNQPQHF
TRBV28	TRBJ2-5	.	.	TGTGCCAGCAGTTTCAGGGGTGAGACCCAGTACTTC	CASSFRGETQYF
TRBV29-1	TRBJ2-3	.	TRBD2	TGCAGCGTTCCTACTGGGGCTAGCGGAACCACAGATACGCAGTATTTT	CSVPTGASGTTDTQYF
TRBV10-1	TRBJ1-2	.	TRBD1	TGCGCCAGCAGCCTTGACAGGGGCTATGGCTACACCTTC	CASSLDRGYGYTF
TRBV19	TRBJ2-1	.	.	TGTGCCAGTAGTATAGGCAGTCGAGGAGAGCAGTTCTTC	CASSIGSRGEQFF
TRBV7-2	TRBJ2-5	.	TRBD1	TGTGCCAGCAGCCCGGACAGGGCGTGGGAGACCCAGTACTTC	CASSPDRAWETQYF
TRBV28	TRBJ2-4	.	.	TGTGCCAGCAGTCCCATAGGGGACATTCAGTACTTC	CASSPIGDIQYF
TRBV29-1	TRBJ1-2	.	.	TGCAGCGCTTCAGTCGACTATGGCTACACCTTC	CSASVDYGYTF
TRBV6-5	TRBJ2-7	.	TRBD2	TGTGCCAGCAGCGTGACTAGCCTGGGAGAGCAGTACTTC	CASSVTSLGEQYF
TRBV2	TRBJ1-1	.	.	TGTGCCAGCAGTTGGGTACAGGGTAAAGCTTTCTTT	CASSWVQGKAFF
TRBV5-1	TRBJ2-2	.	TRBD1	TGCGCCAGCAGCTCCGGGACAGGGGGCACCGGGGAGCTGTTTTTT	CASSSGTGGTGELFF
TRBV27	TRBJ2-2	.	.	TGTGCCAGCAGCGATAGAGGTACCGGGGAGCTGTTTTTT	CASSDRGTGELFF
TRBV19	TRBJ2-1	once	.	TGTGCCAGTAGTCACCCTAGCGCTCGGGGGAAATACAATGAGCAGTTCTTC	CASSHPSARGKYNEQFF
TRBV5-1	TRBJ1-4	.	.	TGCGCCAGCAGCTTGGATCGGGATGCAACTAATGAAAAACTGTTTTTT	CASSLDRDATNEKLFF
TRBV7-9	TRBJ2-1	.	.	TGTGCCAGCCTCCAGGGAATCGATGAGCAGTTCTTC	CASLQGIDEQFF
TRBV21-1	TRBJ2-3	.	.	TGTGCCAGCAGCAAAGTTGTAACTTGTTCAGATACGCAGTATTTT	CASSKVVTCSDTQYF
TRBV7-2	TRBJ2-7	.	TRBD1	TGTGCCAGCAGCTTAGAGACAGGGGCCTCCTACGAGCAGTACTTC	CASSLETGASYEQYF
TRBV21-1	TRBJ2-2	.	.	TGTGCCAGCAGCAATCCCCCGGGAGAGCAATTCCCCGGGGAGCTGTTTTTT	CASSNPPGEQFPGELFF
TRBV27	TRBJ1-1	.	.	TGTGCCAGCAGGGGATTTTTTCAAGAGGGATTGAACACTGAAGCTTTCTTT	CASRGFFQEGLNTEAFF
TRBV19	TRBJ2-7	.	TRBD2	TGTGCCAGTAGTCAAGCGGGGGGAGAGCACGAGCAGTACTTC	CASSQAGGEHEQYF